Described below is a single T cell receptor (beta chain) sequence and its context. Antigen unknown. The data stem from a study of cytomegalovirus exposure and HLA in healthy donors. For the study at large: Within the Caucasian-associated ancestry cluster were approximately 77% of the roughly 360 genotyped donors.

Whole-study results and caveats: Some V segments could not be told apart, so they were left out, TRBV6-2 and TRBV6-3 among them.

The primer mix had 60 Vbeta and 13 Jbeta primers. How the authors handled the data: Unique TCR beta chains totaled some 81 million in a later count, with roughly 11 million of them shared. This table comes from immunoSEQ multiplex PCR, and its TCRdb copy is limited to in-frame clones, with some not included. V, J and clone size derive from that table, while D and trimming were established from the DNA sequence. The data hold around 130,000 clones, with 81% observed a single time. The germline V gene encodes CDR1 SGHTA and CDR2 FQGTGA. The CDR3 covers 19 residues. V was clipped by 5 bases and J by 2 bases; unmatched bases: 9. Healthy bone marrow donors made up the donor group.

This clonotype originated in a woman in her 40s in good health and CMV-seropositive. Sequenced: PBMCs. The V gene is TRBV7-3, the J gene TRBJ2-1; 16 nucleotides line up with TRBD2. For the CDR3, the DNA is TGTGCCAGCAGCGGGGCCGGGACTAGCGGGAGGGTAGCCTACAATGAGCAGTTCTTC. Its protein product is CASSGAGTSGRVAYNEQFF. The entire variable domain, with the rest obtained from reference TRBV7-3 and TRBJ2-1, is as follows: GAGVSQTPSNKVTEKGKYVELRCDPISGHTALYWYRQSLGQGPEFLIYFQGTGAADDSGLPNDRFFAVRPEGSVSTLKIQRTERGDSAVYLCASSGAGTSGRVAYNEQFFGPGTRLTVL.